This T cell receptor beta chain was recovered during a study of Graves' ophthalmopathy and Graves' hyperthyroidism. The length of the CDR3 is 14 residues. V trimming: 8 bases; J trimming: 5 bases; junction bases outside the gene matches: 9. CDR1 is MNHNS and CDR2 is SASEGT in the germline V gene. The authors amplified TCR beta CDR3 regions from RNA transcripts. First-round RT-PCR with HTBI primers preceded a second-round multiplex PCR. TCRdb reanalysed the multiplex PCR reads using MiXCR and keeps one entry per CDR3 protein. The sample consists of about 200,000 distinct CDR3 sequences, over 25% of them appearing once.

Source material: peripheral blood. This clonotype originated in a man between 45 and 60 years old with Graves' ophthalmopathy. This sequence joins TRBV6-1 and TRBJ2-7; 10 bases agree with TRBD1. CDR3: CASGSGTGVNEQYF. As DNA, the CDR3 is TGTGCCAGCGGCTCCGGGACAGGGGTCAACGAGCAGTACTTC.